The rows below give T cell receptor beta chains drawn from one sample of a study of blood T cell repertoires in COVID-19. Only in-frame clones appear in the TCRdb table, and some are missing; sequencing was by immunoSEQ multiplex PCR. Here the sample spans some 230,000 clones, more than 85% being singletons. Sample: peripheral blood. These TCRs come from a woman aged 45-65 years with COVID-19, enrolled during active disease. Both conserved end residues are part of each CDR3. D genes are given only for firm matches. Some rows have no size entry. The others give once, few or many, or a class for an expanded clone.

cdr3_length j_call v_call d_call clone_size cdr3_nt cdr3_aa
16 TRBJ2-3 TRBV19 - - TGTGCCAGTAGTATAAATAGGGGCCGTCGGACAGATACGCAGTATTTT CASSINRGRRTDTQYF
12 TRBJ1-2 TRBV12-3/TRBV12-4 - - TGTGCCAGCAGGCAGGACAAATATGGCTACACCTTC CASRQDKYGYTF
15 TRBJ2-2 TRBV6-6 TRBD1 - TGTGCCACCCAAAAGGGGGCGTCGAACACCGGGGAGCTGTTTTTT CATQKGASNTGELFF
14 TRBJ1-4 TRBV18 - - TGTGCCAGCTCCCCCAAGCGGGGGAGTGAAAAACTGTTTTTT CASSPKRGSEKLFF
12 TRBJ1-2 TRBV10-3 - - TGTGCCACCTTCGACAGTAATCGCGGCTACACCTTC CATFDSNRGYTF
19 TRBJ1-3 TRBV7-6 - - TGTGCCAGCAGCTTAAGCCCTGGGGGCTTGAAAGGGTTTGGAAACACCATATATTTT CASSLSPGGLKGFGNTIYF
17 TRBJ2-1 TRBV7-6 TRBD1 - TGTGCCAGCAGCTTAGGGATCAGGGGGCAGGCTTTCAATGAGCAGTTCTTC CASSLGIRGQAFNEQFF
16 TRBJ2-5 TRBV5-1 TRBD2 - TGCGCCAGCAGCTCCTGGACTAGCGGGGGCCAAGAGACCCAGTACTTC CASSSWTSGGQETQYF
14 TRBJ1-5 TRBV28 - - TGTGCCAGCAGGGGTGGAGGCGTCAATCAGCCCCAGCATTTT CASRGGGVNQPQHF
15 TRBJ2-1 TRBV5-1 - - TGCGCCAGCAGCTTGGCGAGTAGCTCCTACAATGAGCAGTTCTTC CASSLASSSYNEQFF
16 TRBJ2-2 TRBV25-1 - - TGTGCCAGCAGTGAACCCTCGGGTTGGGGCCCCGGGGAGCTGTTTTTT CASSEPSGWGPGELFF
15 TRBJ2-7 TRBV7-9 TRBD1 once TGTGCCAGCAGCTCCGGGACAGGGCTCTCCTACGAGCAGTACTTC CASSSGTGLSYEQYF
15 TRBJ2-5 TRBV11-1 - - TGTGCCAGCAGCTTAGCGTTGCGGGGTGGAGAGACCCAGTACTTC CASSLALRGGETQYF
14 TRBJ1-1 TRBV6-5 - - TGTGCCAGCAGTTACTCGGAGGGGCAGACTGAAGCTTTCTTT CASSYSEGQTEAFF
14 TRBJ1-2 TRBV19 - - TGTGCCACCGCTCTGGACAGTCGAAACTATGGCTACACCTTC CATALDSRNYGYTF
18 TRBJ2-2 TRBV30 - - TGTGCCTGGAGTAGGGGGTCCATCACCCTCGAAGACACCGGGGAGCTGTTTTTT CAWSRGSITLEDTGELFF
16 TRBJ2-3 TRBV5-1 - - TGCGCCAGCAGCTTGGGCGCGGCAGGGCTCACAGATACGCAGTATTTT CASSLGAAGLTDTQYF
18 TRBJ2-4 TRBV5-4 TRBD2 - TGTGCCAGCAGCCTACGGACTAGCGGGGGGGTAGCCAAAAACATTCAGTACTTC CASSLRTSGGVAKNIQYF
15 TRBJ1-5 TRBV15 TRBD1 once TGTGCCACCAGCGTTGGGACAGGGTCGAGTCAGCCCCAGCATTTT CATSVGTGSSQPQHF
16 TRBJ2-6 TRBV11-2 TRBD1 - TGTGCCAGCAGCCACTGGACAGGGTCCGGGGCCAACGTCCTGACTTTC CASSHWTGSGANVLTF
14 TRBJ2-5 TRBV6-5 - - TGTGCCAGCAGCCAACCGGGTTCCTGGGAGACCCAGTACTTC CASSQPGSWETQYF
14 TRBJ1-2 TRBV2 - - TGTGCCAGCAGTGAAGGGGGGCTTAACTATGGCTACACCTTC CASSEGGLNYGYTF
19 TRBJ2-6 TRBV4-3 TRBD2 once TGCGCCAGCAGCCAAGATCTTCAGCGGGGGAATGGTGGGGCCAACGTCCTGACTTTC CASSQDLQRGNGGANVLTF
14 TRBJ1-1 TRBV10-2 TRBD1 - TGCGCCTCTCACAGGGGTAGCTCGAGCACTGAAGCTTTCTTT CASHRGSSSTEAFF
13 TRBJ2-5 TRBV27 - - TGTGCCACCGCAGGGCCCCGCCAAGAGACCCAGTACTTC CATAGPRQETQYF
13 TRBJ2-5 TRBV12-3/TRBV12-4 - - TGTGCCAGCAGTTTCGGGGGAGGAGAGACCCAGTACTTC CASSFGGGETQYF
16 TRBJ1-2 TRBV9 - - TGTGCCAGCAGCGCCGACCCCAAGAGGCTGCGCGATGGCTACACCTTC CASSADPKRLRDGYTF
16 TRBJ2-2 TRBV19 TRBD2 - TGTGCCAGTAGTATAGTCGGGGGGTCGGACACCGGGGAGCTGTTTTTT CASSIVGGSDTGELFF
14 TRBJ2-5 TRBV19 - - TGTGCCAGTAGTATAGACGAGACTGGAGAGACCCAGTACTTC CASSIDETGETQYF
14 TRBJ1-1 TRBV19 - - TGTGCCAGTAGTTTAACTTTGGGGAGCACTGAAGCTTTCTTT CASSLTLGSTEAFF
16 TRBJ2-7 TRBV4-3 - - TGCGCCAGCAGCCAAGATTTAACAACAGTCGTGTACGAGCAGTACTTC CASSQDLTTVVYEQYF
13 TRBJ2-3 TRBV12-3/TRBV12-4 - - TGTGCCAGCATGTCGAGCGCCACAGATACGCAGTATTTT CASMSSATDTQYF
11 TRBJ2-5 TRBV6-5 - - TGTGCCAGCACAAATCAAGAGACCCAGTACTTC CASTNQETQYF
14 TRBJ2-7 TRBV6-4 TRBD1 few TGTGCCAGCAGCCCGGGACAGGAAGCCTACGAGCAGTACTTC CASSPGQEAYEQYF
15 TRBJ2-1 TRBV27 - - TGTGCCACCGAGGCACGGTCTAGCCGCAACAATGAGCAGTTCTTC CATEARSSRNNEQFF
14 TRBJ1-4 TRBV29-1 TRBD1 - TGCAGCGCCCGGACAGGGGGCGCAGGGGAAAAACTGTTTTTT CSARTGGAGEKLFF
11 TRBJ1-2 TRBV25-1 - - TGTGCCAGCAGTGATTCCTCTGGCTACACCTTC CASSDSSGYTF
17 TRBJ1-1 TRBV10-3 - - TGTGCCATCAGGTCCTTTGGACTCCAGGCGCTAAACACTGAAGCTTTCTTT CAIRSFGLQALNTEAFF
16 TRBJ2-7 TRBV6-5 - - TGTGCCAGCAGTTACTCGATAGGGCACAGGGTTTACGAGCAGTACTTC CASSYSIGHRVYEQYF
14 TRBJ1-2 TRBV15 - - TGTGCCACCAGCAGAGCGGGTCAGGGTGGGGGCTACACCTTC CATSRAGQGGGYTF
17 TRBJ1-1 TRBV6-2/TRBV6-3 TRBD1 - TGTGCCAGCAGTTACCCGACAGGGACGGGGTCGAACACTGAAGCTTTCTTT CASSYPTGTGSNTEAFF
14 TRBJ2-2 TRBV19 - - TGTGCCAGTAGTCCCGACAGGTACACCGGGGAGCTGTTTTTT CASSPDRYTGELFF
15 TRBJ2-3 TRBV7-9 - - TGTGCCAGCAGCTTAAGTCGGCGGGGGCATGATACGCAGTATTTT CASSLSRRGHDTQYF
15 TRBJ2-7 TRBV7-2 TRBD1 few TGTGCCAGCAGCTTAGGCGGCCAGGGGGTGTACGAGCAGTACTTC CASSLGGQGVYEQYF
13 TRBJ1-4 TRBV12-3/TRBV12-4 TRBD1 once TGTGCCAGCAGTCTCGATCAGACAGGGAGACTGTTTTTT CASSLDQTGRLFF
13 TRBJ2-3 TRBV10-3 - once TGTGCCATCGGGGCCTGGCAATCAGATACGCAGTATTTT CAIGAWQSDTQYF
15 TRBJ1-3 TRBV18 TRBD1 - TGTGCCAGCTCACCCGACAGGGTCTCTGGAAACACCATATATTTT CASSPDRVSGNTIYF
11 TRBJ1-2 TRBV6-2/TRBV6-3 - - TGTGCCAGCAGTGGGGGCGTTGGCTACACCTTC CASSGGVGYTF
16 TRBJ1-2 TRBV27 - - TGTGCCAGCAGTCCCCTCCCAGCCGACACCTCCTATGGCTACACCTTC CASSPLPADTSYGYTF
15 TRBJ2-3 TRBV19 - - TGTGCCAGTAGGCGAGATACTTCTAGCACAGATACGCAGTATTTT CASRRDTSSTDTQYF
14 TRBJ2-3 TRBV6-5 - - TGTGCCAGCAGCGATACAGGTTACACAGATACGCAGTATTTT CASSDTGYTDTQYF
12 TRBJ1-2 TRBV28 - - TGTGCCAGCAGTTTACCGGGGGATGGCTACACCTTC CASSLPGDGYTF
17 TRBJ2-1 TRBV20-1 - few TGCAGTGCTAGTAGCCTAGGGGGGGGACTGCCCTACAATGAGCAGTTCTTC CSASSLGGGLPYNEQFF
16 TRBJ2-3 TRBV6-2/TRBV6-3 TRBD2 once TGTGCCAGCAGTTCCGGGACTAGCGGGGGGGCAGATACGCAGTATTTT CASSSGTSGGADTQYF
13 TRBJ2-1 TRBV2 - - TGTGCCAGCAGCCTAGAGTCTCTGTATGAGCAGTTCTTC CASSLESLYEQFF
19 TRBJ2-3 TRBV6-2/TRBV6-3 TRBD1 - TGTGCCAGCAGTTACACGATGGGACAGGGTAGGTTCGGCGCAGATACGCAGTATTTT CASSYTMGQGRFGADTQYF
15 TRBJ2-1 TRBV9 TRBD2 - TGTGCCAGCAGCTACCTAGCGGGGGCCCTCAATGAGCAGTTCTTC CASSYLAGALNEQFF